This T cell receptor (beta chain) was identified during a study of human T cells and chemical hapten exposure. TCRdb used MiXCR to reprocess the RACE reads, holding one entry per CDR3 protein. The data contain tens of thousands of distinct CDR3 sequences, approximately 5.5% of them singletons. This clonotype was seen many times. Described time point: healthy volunteer bleed at 6 weeks. Unfractionated whole blood yielded total RNA. The sequenced sample was whole blood. The receptor was isolated from a human donor in good health. Some clones in this sample may be carry-over from other donors' samples.

In nucleotides, the CDR3 is TGTGCCAGCAGCACCTTCTCCCGGGGTAGAAAGAATGAGCAGTTCTTC. Translation gives CASSTFSRGRKNEQFF. The chain recombines TRBV28 with TRBJ2-1; weak D call: TRBD2 (5 bases). This CDR3 contains 16 residues. Trimming shortened V by 6 bases and J by 7 bases, and 22 bases separated the two germline ends. The germline gives CDR1 MDHEN, CDR2 SYDVKM.